This TCR beta chain was documented in a study of blood T cell repertoires in COVID-19. Overall study: PBMCs, B-cell-depleted T cells, or T cells provided the cDNA or gDNA that made up the material.

As originally analysed: Reference gene primer amplification gave estimated nucleated cell counts. Some clones are missing from TCRdb's copy, which holds only in-frame ones; the method was immunoSEQ multiplex PCR. V, J and clone size are those of that table, while D and trimming were read from the DNA. The table records around 140,000 clones, over 75% of them present only once. In this sample, this clone turned up a few times. Material for sequencing was peripheral blood. This TCR derives from a man in his sixties with active or convalescent COVID-19.

The CDR3: CASSQGSVWSNTGELFF. The CDR3 region has the DNA TGTGCCAGCAGCCAAGGTTCAGTTTGGTCGAACACCGGGGAGCTGTTTTTT. The chain links TRBV3-1 (or the pseudogene TRBV3-2) to TRBJ2-2, with D uncertain. This CDR3 comprises 17 residues. Germline lookup yields CDR1 LGHDT and CDR2 YNNKEL (reference sequence). Between the trimmed V and J ends, which lost 1 base and 0 bases, there was a span of 12 bases.